This TCR beta chain was identified during a study of CD8 T cells in ankylosing spondylitis. The study's findings and limits: Clones linked to disease were reported to show significant enrichment in matched ankylosing spondylitis synovial fluid.

The CDR3 spans 13 residues. V gave up 3 bases and J gave up 3 bases; unmatched junction bases: 4. Germline CDR1 and CDR2: DFQATT and SNEGSKA (reference sequence). MiXCR was run by TCRdb on the 5' RACE reads, yielding one entry per CDR3 protein. The sample consists of around 250,000 distinct CDR3 sequences, 30% to 40% of them appearing once. This clonotype came up a few times. The antigen remains unidentified. The V call is TRBV20-1, the J call TRBJ2-5; 7 nucleotides align to TRBD1. The sequence was collected from a male donor with ankylosing spondylitis or in good health (not recorded which). Sequenced input: blood, either unsorted or a sorted T cell fraction (not recorded which). The CDR3 nucleotides read TGCAGTGCTAGGGGACAGAGTAAAGAGACCCAGTACTTC. Its protein product is CSARGQSKETQYF.